This TCR beta chain was documented in a study of T cell clonality in common variable immunodeficiency. This clone was recorded many times. Its antigen remains unknown. Findings and limits, study-wide: Fewer deletions and N-nucleotide insertions were reportedly seen in common variable immunodeficiency TCR beta sequences. Patient heterogeneity in the CVID cohort limited correlations between repertoire features and clinical complications. CVID subjects shared fewer TCRbeta clones than healthy controls did.

Equal genomic DNA amounts from CVID and control samples were sequenced. Clones were sequenced by immunoSEQ multiplex PCR, and TCRdb holds only the in-frame ones, with some missing. This sample has around 40,000 clones and no singletons, with roughly 1.9% in the ten largest. The origin of this receptor is a person aged 18 to 70 in good health. Sequencing used peripheral blood mononuclear cells.

CDR3 DNA (partial): TGTGCCAGCAGTGAACTAGGACGGGGATATGGC. This sequence encodes CASSELGRGYG. The entire CDR3 is CASSELGRGYGYTF. The rearrangement uses TRBV6-1 and TRBJ1-2; D not certain. The read ends 3 residues early relative to the CDR3; the germline J gene fills the gap. The CDR3 runs 14 residues. Trimming cost V 2 bases and J 5 bases, with 12 bases left between them. The germline V gene has CDR1 MNHNS and CDR2 SASEGT.